This T cell receptor beta chain is from a study of B cell selection in AIRE deficiency. As regards this clone: Its cognate antigen is unknown.

CDR3 length equals 14 residues. The ends were cut back, 1 base at V and 3 bases at J, with 9 bases in the middle. Germline lookup yields CDR1 SGHDT and CDR2 YYEEEE. General study results and limits: Roughly 29% of healthy-shared Treg TCRbeta sequences appeared in patient Tconv cells. Shorter CDR3s marked shared Treg sequences, biased toward few non-templated insertions.

TCRdb's copy holds only in-frame clones and misses some; the assay was immunoSEQ multiplex PCR. Here the sample spans over 20,000 clones, about 97% being singletons. The sorted conventional CD4 T cells were gated as CD4+CD127+. The chain is built from TRBV5-6 and TRBJ2-3; no clear D gene. This sequence was found in a human donor with AIRE deficiency. The sample consisted of conventional CD4+ T cells sorted from PBMCs. In DNA, the CDR3 is TGTGCCAGCAGCTTGTGGTTAAATACAGATACGCAGTATTTT. It encodes CASSLWLNTDTQYF.